This T cell receptor beta chain derives from a study of T cell responses to AZD1222 COVID-19 vaccine. General study findings and limits: None of the repertoires were sampled until the peak T cell response had passed.

Second doses were pooled across both intervals (about 4 or about 12 weeks). Clones were sequenced by immunoSEQ multiplex PCR, and TCRdb holds only the in-frame ones, with some missing. The sample comprises under 150,000 clones, almost 95% of which are singletons, and roughly 1.5% rests with the top ten. This clone was counted once. Its antigen is not identified. The germline gives CDR1 MDHEN, CDR2 SYDVKM. The CDR3 is 11 residues long. V gave up 8 bases and J gave up 6 bases, with 5 bases separating them. The specimen was peripheral blood, collected 28 days after the second AZD1222 dose. V gene TRBV28 combines with J gene TRBJ2-6; D call uncertain. The clonotype originates from an adult who received the AZD1222 COVID-19 vaccine. CDR3 coding DNA: TGTGCCAGCCTCGAGGCCAACGTCCTGACTTTC. Its translation: CASLEANVLTF.